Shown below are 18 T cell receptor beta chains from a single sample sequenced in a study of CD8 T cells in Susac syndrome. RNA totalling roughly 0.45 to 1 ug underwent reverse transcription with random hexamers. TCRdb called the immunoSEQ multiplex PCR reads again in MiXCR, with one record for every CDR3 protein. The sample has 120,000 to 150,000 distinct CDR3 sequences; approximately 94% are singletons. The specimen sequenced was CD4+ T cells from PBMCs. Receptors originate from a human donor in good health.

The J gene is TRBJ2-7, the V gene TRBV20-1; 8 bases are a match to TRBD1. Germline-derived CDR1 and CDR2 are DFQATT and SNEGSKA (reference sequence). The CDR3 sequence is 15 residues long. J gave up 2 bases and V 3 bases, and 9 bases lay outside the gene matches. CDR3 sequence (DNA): TGCAGTGCTAGGGGGACAGGACAATATCCCTACGAGCAGTACTTC. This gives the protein CSARGTGQYPYEQYF.

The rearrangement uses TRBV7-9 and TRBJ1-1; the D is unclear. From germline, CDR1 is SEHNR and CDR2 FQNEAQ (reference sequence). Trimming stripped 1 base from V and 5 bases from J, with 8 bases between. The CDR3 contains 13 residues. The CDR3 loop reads CASSLEGQTEAFF. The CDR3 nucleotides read TGTGCCAGCAGCTTAGAGGGCCAAACTGAAGCTTTCTTT. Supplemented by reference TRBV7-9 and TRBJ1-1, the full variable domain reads DTGVSQNPRHKITKRGQNVTFRCDPISEHNRLYWYRQTLGQGPEFLTYFQNEAQLEKSRLLSDRFSAERPKGSFSTLEIQRTEQGDSAMYLCASSLEGQTEAFFGQGTRLTVV.

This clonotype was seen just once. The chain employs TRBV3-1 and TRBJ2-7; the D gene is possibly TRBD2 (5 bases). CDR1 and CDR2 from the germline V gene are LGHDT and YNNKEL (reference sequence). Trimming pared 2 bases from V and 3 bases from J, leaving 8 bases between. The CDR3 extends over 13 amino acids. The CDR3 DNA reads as TGTGCCAGCAGCCAACGAGGGAACTACGAGCAGTACTTC. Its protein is CASSQRGNYEQYF.

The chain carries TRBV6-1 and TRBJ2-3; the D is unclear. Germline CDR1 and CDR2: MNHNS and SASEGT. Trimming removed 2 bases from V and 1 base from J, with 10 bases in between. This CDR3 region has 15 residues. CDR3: CASSEYTRGTDTQYF. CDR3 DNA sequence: TGTGCCAGCAGTGAATATACGAGAGGCACAGATACGCAGTATTTT.

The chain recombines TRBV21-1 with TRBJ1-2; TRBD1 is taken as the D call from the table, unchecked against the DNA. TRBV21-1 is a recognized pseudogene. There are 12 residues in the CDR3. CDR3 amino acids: CASRGQSYGYTF. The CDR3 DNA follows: TGTGCCAGCCGGGGACAGTCCTATGGCTACACCTTC.

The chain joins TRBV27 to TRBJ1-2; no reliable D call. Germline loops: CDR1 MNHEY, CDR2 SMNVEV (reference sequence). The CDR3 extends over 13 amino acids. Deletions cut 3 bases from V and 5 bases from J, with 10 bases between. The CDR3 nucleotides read TGTGCCAGCAGTTTCGCAGGCGCATATGGCTACACCTTC. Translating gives CASSFAGAYGYTF.

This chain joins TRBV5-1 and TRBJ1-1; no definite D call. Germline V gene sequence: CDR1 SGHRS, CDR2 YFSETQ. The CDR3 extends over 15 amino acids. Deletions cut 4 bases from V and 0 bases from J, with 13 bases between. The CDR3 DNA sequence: TGCGCCAGCAGCCAATTGACCAGTTTGAACACTGAAGCTTTCTTT. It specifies CASSQLTSLNTEAFF.

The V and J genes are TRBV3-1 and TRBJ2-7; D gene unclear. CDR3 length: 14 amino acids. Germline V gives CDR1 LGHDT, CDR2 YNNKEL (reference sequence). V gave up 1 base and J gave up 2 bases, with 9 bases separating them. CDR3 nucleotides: TGTGCCAGCAGCCAAGCCCTGAAGGCCTACGAGCAGTACTTC. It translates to CASSQALKAYEQYF.

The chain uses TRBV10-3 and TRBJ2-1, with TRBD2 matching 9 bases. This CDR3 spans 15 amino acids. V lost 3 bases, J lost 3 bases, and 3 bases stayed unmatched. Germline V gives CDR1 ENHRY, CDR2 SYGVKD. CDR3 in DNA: TGTGCCATCAGTGAACCTAGCGGGAACTACAATGAGCAGTTCTTC. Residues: CAISEPSGNYNEQFF.

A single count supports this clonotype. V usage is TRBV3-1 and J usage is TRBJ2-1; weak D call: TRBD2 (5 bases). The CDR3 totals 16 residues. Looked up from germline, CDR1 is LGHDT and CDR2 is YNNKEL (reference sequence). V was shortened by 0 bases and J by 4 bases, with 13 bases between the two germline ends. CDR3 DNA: TGTGCCAGCAGCCAAGATGGGCTAGCCCTATACAATGAGCAGTTCTTC. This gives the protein CASSQDGLALYNEQFF.

This chain's CDR3 is CASSQGGPDTQYF. In DNA, the CDR3 is TGTGCCAGCAGCCAAGGAGGCCCAGATACGCAGTATTTT. The V gene is TRBV3-1, the J gene TRBJ2-3; no clear D. The CDR3 runs 13 residues. Germline lookup yields CDR1 LGHDT and CDR2 YNNKEL (reference sequence). The ends were cut back, 1 base at V and 4 bases at J, with 6 bases in the middle.

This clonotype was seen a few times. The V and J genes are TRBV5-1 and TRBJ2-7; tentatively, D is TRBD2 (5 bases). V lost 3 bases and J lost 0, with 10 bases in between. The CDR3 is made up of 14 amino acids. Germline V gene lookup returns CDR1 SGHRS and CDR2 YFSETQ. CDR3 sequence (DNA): TGCGCCAGCAGCTCCACGGGGAGCTCCTACGAGCAGTACTTC. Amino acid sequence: CASSSTGSSYEQYF.

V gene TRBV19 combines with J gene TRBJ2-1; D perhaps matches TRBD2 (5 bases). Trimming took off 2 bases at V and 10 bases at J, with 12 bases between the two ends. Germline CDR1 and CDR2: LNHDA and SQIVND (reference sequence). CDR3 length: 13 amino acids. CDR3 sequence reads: CASSITRVDEQFF. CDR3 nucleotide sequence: TGTGCCAGTAGTATAACGAGGGTAGACGAGCAGTTCTTC.

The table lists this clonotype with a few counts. The CDR3 region has the DNA TGTGCCAGCAGTCTCAGGGGCGGCACAGATACGCAGTATTTT. Translating gives CASSLRGGTDTQYF. This chain links TRBV6-6 with TRBJ2-3; tentative D call: TRBD1 (6 bases). The CDR3 length is 14 residues. Germline-derived CDR1 and CDR2 are MNHNY and SVGAGI (reference sequence). V lost 5 bases to trimming and J lost 1 base, with 10 bases between them.

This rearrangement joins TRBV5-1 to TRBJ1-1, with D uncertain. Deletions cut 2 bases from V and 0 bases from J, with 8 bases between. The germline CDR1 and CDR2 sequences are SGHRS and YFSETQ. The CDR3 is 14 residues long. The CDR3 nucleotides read TGCGCCAGCAGCTTAACCCAGTTGAACACTGAAGCTTTCTTT. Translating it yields CASSLTQLNTEAFF.

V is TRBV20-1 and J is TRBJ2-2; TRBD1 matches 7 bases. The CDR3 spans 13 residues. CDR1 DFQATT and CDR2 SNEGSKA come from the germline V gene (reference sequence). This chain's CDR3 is CSAGTENTGELFF. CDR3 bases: TGCAGCGCCGGGACAGAGAACACCGGGGAGCTGTTTTTT.

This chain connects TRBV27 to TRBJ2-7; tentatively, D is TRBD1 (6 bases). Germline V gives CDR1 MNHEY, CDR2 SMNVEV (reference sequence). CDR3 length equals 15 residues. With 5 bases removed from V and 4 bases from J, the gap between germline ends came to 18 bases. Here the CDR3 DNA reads TGTGCCAGCAGTAGGACAGTGGGGGCAAGTTACGAGCAGTACTTC. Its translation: CASSRTVGASYEQYF.

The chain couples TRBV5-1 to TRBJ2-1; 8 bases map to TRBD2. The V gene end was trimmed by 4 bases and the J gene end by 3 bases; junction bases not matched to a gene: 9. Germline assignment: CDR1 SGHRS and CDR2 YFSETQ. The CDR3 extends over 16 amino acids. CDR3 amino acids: CASSPKGGLGYNEQFF. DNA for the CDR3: TGCGCCAGCAGCCCAAAGGGGGGACTAGGCTACAATGAGCAGTTCTTC.